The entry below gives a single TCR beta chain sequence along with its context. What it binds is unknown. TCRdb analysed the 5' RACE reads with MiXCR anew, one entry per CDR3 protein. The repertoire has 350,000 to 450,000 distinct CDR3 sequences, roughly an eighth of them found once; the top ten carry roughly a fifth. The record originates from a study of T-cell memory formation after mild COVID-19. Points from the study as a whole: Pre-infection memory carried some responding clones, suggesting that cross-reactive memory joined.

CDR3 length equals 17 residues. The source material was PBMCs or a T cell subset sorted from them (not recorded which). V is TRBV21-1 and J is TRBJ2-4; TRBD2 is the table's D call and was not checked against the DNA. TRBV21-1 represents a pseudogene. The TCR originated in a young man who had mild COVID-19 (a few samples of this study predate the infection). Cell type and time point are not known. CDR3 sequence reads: CASSKLALADAKNIQYF. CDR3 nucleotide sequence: TGTGCCAGCAGCAAACTTGCCCTAGCAGATGCCAAAAACATTCAGTACTTC.